These 5 T cell receptor beta chains share one sample of origin, sequenced in a study of response to subunit inactivated influenza vaccine. TCRdb reanalysed the RT-PCR reads using MiXCR and keeps one entry per CDR3 protein. In the table there are 450,000 to 600,000 distinct CDR3 sequences, approximately 15% of which are singletons. The specimen was CD4+ T cells sorted from PBMCs, collected around 25 months after vaccination. These receptor sequences come from a man between 50 and 75 years old who received an inactivated influenza vaccine.

This clonotype was detected many times. The chain joins TRBV2 to TRBJ2-2; D is unresolved. The V and J ends lost 6 bases and 0 bases respectively, with 8 bases between them. This CDR3 has 14 residues. Germline CDR1 is SNHLY and CDR2 is FYNNEI. The CDR3 DNA follows: TGTGCCAGCAGAAGGACGACGAACACCGGGGAGCTGTTTTTT. This translates into CASRRTTNTGELFF.

V gene TRBV20-1 combines with J gene TRBJ1-4; TRBD1 aligns across 7 bases. The CDR3 consists of 18 residues. J was trimmed by 1 base and V by 2 bases; bases with no gene match: 13. Germline V gene sequence: CDR1 DFQATT, CDR2 SNEGSKA (reference sequence). The CDR3 region is CSARSSGTVGLTNEKLFF. CDR3 DNA: TGCAGTGCTAGATCATCCGGGACAGTGGGTCTAACTAATGAAAAACTGTTTTTT.

This clonotype came up a few times. The V gene is TRBV20-1, the J gene TRBJ2-7; D possibly matches TRBD1 or TRBD2 (5 bases each). The V end was cut by 7 bases, the J end by 0 bases, with 10 bases between. This CDR3 has 12 residues. Germline V CDR1 and CDR2: DFQATT, SNEGSKA (reference sequence). CDR3 DNA sequence: TGCAGTGAAGGGGACCTCTCCTACGAGCAGTACTTC. Its protein is CSEGDLSYEQYF.

This clonotype was seen only a few times. V is TRBV20-1 and J is TRBJ1-2; weak D call: TRBD1 (5 bases). Germline CDR1 reads DFQATT; CDR2 reads SNEGSKA (reference sequence). Trimming shortened V by 1 base and J by 4 bases, and 10 bases separated the two germline ends. There are 13 residues in the CDR3. CDR3 sequence reads: CSARGDSPYGYTF. The CDR3 nucleotides are TGCAGTGCTAGAGGTGACAGCCCCTATGGCTACACCTTC.

The sample holds a few counts of this clonotype. The chain carries TRBV19 and TRBJ1-1, with D perhaps matching TRBD1 (6 bases). The CDR3 is 15 amino acids. In germline, CDR1 is LNHDA, CDR2 SQIVND (reference sequence). Trimming took 3 bases from V and 1 from J, leaving 12 bases between them. The CDR3 sequence: CASSIPGQRNTEAFF. CDR3 DNA: TGTGCCAGTAGTATTCCCGGACAGCGGAACACTGAAGCTTTCTTT.